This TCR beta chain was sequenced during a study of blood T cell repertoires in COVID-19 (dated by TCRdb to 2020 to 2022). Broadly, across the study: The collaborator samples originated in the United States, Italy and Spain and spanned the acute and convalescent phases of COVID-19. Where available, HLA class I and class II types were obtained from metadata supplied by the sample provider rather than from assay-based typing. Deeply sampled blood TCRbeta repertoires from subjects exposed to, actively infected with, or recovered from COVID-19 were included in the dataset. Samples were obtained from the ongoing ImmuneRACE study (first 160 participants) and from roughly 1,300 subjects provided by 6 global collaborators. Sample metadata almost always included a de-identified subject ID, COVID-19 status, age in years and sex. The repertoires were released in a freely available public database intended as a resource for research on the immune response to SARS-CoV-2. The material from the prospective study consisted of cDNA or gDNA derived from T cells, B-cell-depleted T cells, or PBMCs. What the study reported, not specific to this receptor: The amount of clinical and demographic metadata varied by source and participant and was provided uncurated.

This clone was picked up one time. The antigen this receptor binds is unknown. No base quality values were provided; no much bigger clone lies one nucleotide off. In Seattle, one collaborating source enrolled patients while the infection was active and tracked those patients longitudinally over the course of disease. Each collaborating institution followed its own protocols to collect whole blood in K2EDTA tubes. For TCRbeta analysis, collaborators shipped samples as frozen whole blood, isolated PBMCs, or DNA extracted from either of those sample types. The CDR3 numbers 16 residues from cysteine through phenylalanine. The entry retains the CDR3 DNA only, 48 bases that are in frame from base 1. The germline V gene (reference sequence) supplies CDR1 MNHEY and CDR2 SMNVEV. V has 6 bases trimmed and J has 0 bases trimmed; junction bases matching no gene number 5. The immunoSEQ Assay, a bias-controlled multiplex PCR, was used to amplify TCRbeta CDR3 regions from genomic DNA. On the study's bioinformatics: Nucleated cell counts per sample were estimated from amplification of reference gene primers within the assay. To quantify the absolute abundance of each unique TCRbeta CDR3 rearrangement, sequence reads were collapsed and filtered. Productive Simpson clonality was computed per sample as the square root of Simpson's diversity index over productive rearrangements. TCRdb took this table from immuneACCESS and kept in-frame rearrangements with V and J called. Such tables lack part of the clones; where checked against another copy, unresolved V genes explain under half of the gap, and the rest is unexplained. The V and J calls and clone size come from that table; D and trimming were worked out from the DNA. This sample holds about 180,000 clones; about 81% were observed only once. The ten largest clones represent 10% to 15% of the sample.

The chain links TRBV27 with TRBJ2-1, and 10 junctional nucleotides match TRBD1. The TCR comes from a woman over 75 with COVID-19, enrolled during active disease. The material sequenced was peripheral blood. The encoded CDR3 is CASRPRTGGSYNEQFF. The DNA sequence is TGTGCCAGCAGACCTCGGACAGGGGGCTCCTACAATGAGCAGTTCTTC.